A selection of T cell receptor beta chains follows, all from one sample in a study of blood T cell repertoires in COVID-19. TCRdb keeps only in-frame clones here, not all; method: immunoSEQ multiplex PCR. The table shows over 600,000 clones, with about 87% occurring only once. The specimen was peripheral blood. The receptor source for this set is a woman younger than 30 with acute or convalescent COVID-19. CDR3s leave out the opening cysteine and the closing phenylalanine or tryptophan. D genes are given only for firm matches.

TRBJ1-2 | . | 10 | TRBV30 | AWSVSSYGYT
TRBJ1-6 | . | 13 | TRBV10-3 | AISSGAELNSPLH
TRBJ1-5 | . | 14 | TRBV28 | ASSFLTDSYNQPQH
TRBJ1-2 | . | 10 | TRBV29-1 | SVIGQNYGYT
TRBJ1-1 | . | 11 | TRBV5-6 | ASSLGGRGEAF
TRBJ2-7 | . | 11 | TRBV15 | ATSSQRSYEQY
TRBJ2-3 | . | 13 | TRBV19 | ASNERRLSTDTQY
TRBJ1-5 | . | 13 | TRBV7-6 | ASSLSRDTNQPQH
TRBJ1-2 | TRBD1 | 12 | TRBV7-6 | ASSLGQGANGYT
TRBJ1-1 | TRBD1 | 12 | TRBV5-6 | ASSPGTANTEAF
TRBJ2-7 | . | 13 | TRBV27 | ASGSGAGATYEQY
TRBJ1-2 | . | 8 | TRBV6-7 | ASWRVGYT
TRBJ1-1 | . | 12 | TRBV18 | ASSPLAGNTEAF
TRBJ2-5 | . | 14 | TRBV6-5 | ASSYSGTPGVETQY
TRBJ2-2 | . | 12 | TRBV9 | ASSVATSSGELF
TRBJ1-2 | TRBD1 | 16 | TRBV9 | ASSDALLTGTFGYGYT
TRBJ2-6 | . | 13 | TRBV5-4 | ASSPARSGANVLT
TRBJ2-7 | TRBD1 | 11 | TRBV23-1 | ASSPDRDREQY
TRBJ1-2 | . | 12 | TRBV6-6 | ASSYSGLDYGYT
TRBJ1-2 | . | 14 | TRBV30 | ACLLHGGIAIYGYT
TRBJ1-1 | TRBD1 | 12 | TRBV9 | ASSETTGATEAF
TRBJ1-2 | TRBD1 | 13 | TRBV5-6 | ASSFGDRVLYGYT
TRBJ1-5 | TRBD1 | 15 | TRBV19 | ASSIDPTGGMGQPQH
TRBJ1-2 | . | 13 | TRBV7-9 | ASSLPPGGDYGYT
TRBJ2-2 | . | 13 | TRBV4-1 | ASSQDRRGREELF
TRBJ2-5 | . | 13 | TRBV4-1 | ASSQLGGVGETQY
TRBJ2-5 | TRBD2 | 12 | TRBV6-6 | ASTSPAGQETQY
TRBJ1-1 | TRBD1 | 16 | TRBV4-1 | ASSQASYATGGRSEAF
TRBJ2-3 | TRBD2 | 13 | TRBV11-2 | ASSPSGGGTDTQY
TRBJ1-1 | . | 10 | TRBV18 | ASSPQAGQAF
TRBJ2-7 | . | 13 | TRBV27 | ASSTRDRASYEQY
TRBJ1-5 | . | 13 | TRBV2 | ASTRGWEGNQPQH
TRBJ2-3 | TRBD2 | 16 | TRBV9 | ASSETSGGPLPTDTQY
TRBJ2-4 | . | 15 | TRBV7-3 | ASSLTGGGLAKNIQY
TRBJ1-2 | . | 12 | TRBV25-1 | ASSENRGSYGYT
TRBJ1-1 | . | 12 | TRBV6-2/TRBV6-3 | ASSSTLTGTEAF
TRBJ1-1 | TRBD1 | 14 | TRBV5-1 | ASSLLRGQGRAEAF
TRBJ1-2 | TRBD1 | 12 | TRBV18 | ASSPGQGFDGYT
TRBJ2-7 | . | 11 | TRBV28 | ASSFPYTYEQY
TRBJ2-2 | . | 11 | TRBV4-2 | ASSQVGAGELF
TRBJ1-1 | TRBD1 | 15 | TRBV7-9 | ASSHRTTGGMNTEAF
TRBJ2-2 | . | 11 | TRBV6-4 | ASSSEGTGELF
TRBJ2-1 | TRBD2 | 15 | TRBV7-2 | ASSLRLAGVSYNEQF
TRBJ2-3 | . | 14 | TRBV7-9 | ASSPRGTSGTDTQY
TRBJ1-2 | . | 10 | TRBV18 | ASSPTGPSYT
TRBJ1-1 | TRBD1 | 12 | TRBV6-5 | ASRQGATGTEAF
TRBJ1-4 | . | 13 | TRBV4-1 | ASRRTGTLNEKLF
TRBJ1-6 | TRBD1 | 15 | TRBV10-3 | AISTRDRGFDNSPLH
TRBJ1-1 | . | 13 | TRBV27 | ASSFPPGGNTEAF
TRBJ1-1 | . | 10 | TRBV2 | ASTGMVAEAF
TRBJ2-3 | TRBD2 | 15 | TRBV5-1 | ASSSLTGSGGSDTQY
TRBJ1-2 | . | 11 | TRBV19 | ASKFALVSGYT
TRBJ1-1 | TRBD1 | 16 | TRBV4-3 | ASSPTDPAGQWNTEAF
TRBJ1-2 | TRBD1 | 13 | TRBV5-4 | ASSLWETGDYGYT
TRBJ2-3 | TRBD1 | 12 | TRBV30 | ALDGTGFTDTQY